What follows are 11 T cell receptor beta chains derived from one specimen sequenced in a study of T cells in Graves' hyperthyroidism and ophthalmopathy. Amplification yielded TCR beta CDR3 regions, with RNA transcripts as the source. During a first-round RT-PCR of the TCR CDR3, the HTBI primer set was used. From the multiplex PCR reads, TCRdb called clonotypes with MiXCR, one entry per CDR3 protein. Counted here are approximately 870,000 distinct CDR3 sequences, roughly 40% occurring once; the ten biggest clones make up approximately 8.7%. Sample: blood. The receptor set was obtained from a man between 18 and 29 years old with Graves' hyperthyroidism.

This clonotype has more than one count but fewer than ten. The chain employs TRBV10-3 and TRBJ2-3; either TRBD1 or TRBD2 may fit D (5 bases each). Germline CDR1 reads ENHRY; CDR2 reads SYGVKD. Trimming left V 5 bases short and J 7 bases short, with 16 bases between. This CDR3 comprises 14 residues. The CDR3 sequence is CAISMGRNENTQYF. As DNA, the CDR3 is TGTGCCATCAGTATGGGACGGAATGAAAATACGCAGTATTTT.

The chain uses TRBV29-1 and TRBJ1-1; perhaps TRBD1 as D (5 bases). CDR1 is SQVTM, CDR2 ANQGSEA, per germline. V shed 4 bases and J shed 5 bases, with 17 bases lying between them. The CDR3 is 14 amino acids. The CDR3 reads CSVVARGDGTEAFF. The CDR3 DNA is TGCAGCGTTGTGGCTAGGGGAGATGGGACTGAAGCTTTCTTT.

This rearrangement joins TRBV29-1 to TRBJ2-3, with unresolved D. Deletions cut 6 bases from V and 3 bases from J, with 16 bases between. Germline lookup yields CDR1 SQVTM and CDR2 ANQGSEA. The length of the CDR3 is 14 residues. The CDR3 nucleotides are TGCAGCGTCCTTCCTGAGGAAAGTACAGATACGCAGTATTTT. Residues: CSVLPEESTDTQYF.

The V gene is TRBV6-5, the J gene TRBJ1-1, with TRBD1 as a possible D gene (5 bases). The CDR3 loop spans 15 amino acids. V lost 2 bases and J 0 bases, leaving 10 bases between the germline ends. Germline CDR1 MNHEY, CDR2 SVGAGI. CDR3 sequence reads: CASSYERTLNTEAFF. The CDR3 DNA reads as TGTGCCAGCAGTTACGAGAGGACACTGAACACTGAAGCTTTCTTT.

As to this clonotype: A read error may be the cause here, since a much bigger clone is one base away. This chain uses TRBV29-1 with TRBJ2-5; 7 nucleotides match TRBD2. The ends lost 6 bases at V and 5 bases at J; junction bases unmatched: 12. The CDR3 covers 14 residues. Germline V lookup: CDR1 SQVTM, CDR2 ANQGSEA. The CDR3 reads CSVRGREFRETQYF. As DNA, the CDR3 is TGCAGCGTCAGAGGGCGGGAGTTTCGGGAGACCCAGTACTTC.

This clonotype was observed a few times. The CDR3 nucleotides are TGTGCCAGCAGTATGCTGGGGGCCCCCTACGAGCAGTACTTC. Translating it yields CASSMLGAPYEQYF. The chain is built from TRBV7-9 and TRBJ2-7, with D perhaps matching TRBD1 (6 bases). CDR3 length: 14 residues. CDR1 and CDR2 (germline): SEHNR, FQNEAQ (reference sequence). V dropped 6 bases and J dropped 2 bases, with 14 bases sitting between them.

Worth noting for this clonotype: This sequence may be a read error, since a much larger clone differs from it by one base. This chain uses TRBV29-1 with TRBJ1-5, with D unclear. The germline V gene encodes CDR1 SQVTM and CDR2 ANQGSEA. This CDR3 comprises 13 residues. Trimming shortened V by 4 bases and J by 6 bases, and 13 bases separated the two germline ends. The CDR3 sequence is CSVVADGSQPQHF. CDR3 DNA sequence: TGCAGCGTTGTTGCTGATGGAAGTCAGCCCCAGCATTTT.

Worth noting for this clonotype: Given a much more abundant clone one base away, this may be a read error. CDR3 residues: CATSSGGRNTEELFF. In nucleotides, the CDR3 is TGTGCCACCAGCAGCGGCGGGAGGAACACCGAGGAGCTGTTTTTT. This chain uses TRBV15 with TRBJ2-2; 8 nucleotides align to TRBD2. Germline lookup yields CDR1 LNHNV and CDR2 YYDKDF (reference sequence). The CDR3 has 15 residues.

The chain couples TRBV11-1 to TRBJ1-5, with 10 bases fitting TRBD1. The CDR3 consists of 14 residues. The germline V gene has CDR1 SGHAT and CDR2 FQDESV (reference sequence). DNA of the CDR3: TGTGCTAGAGAGGGGACAGGGGGCAATCAGCCCCAGCATTTT. This gives the protein CAREGTGGNQPQHF.

On this clonotype: A much bigger clone sits one base away, suggesting this may be a read error. The chain employs TRBV2 and TRBJ1-4, with no clear D. This CDR3 region has 14 residues. CDR1 and CDR2 from the germline V gene are SNHLY and FYNNEI. CDR3 protein: CASSYRGLDEKLLF. CDR3 DNA sequence: TGTGCCAGCAGCTATCGAGGTCTGGATGAAAAACTGCTTTTT.

The genes are TRBV7-2 and TRBJ2-6; 7 bases line up with TRBD2. This CDR3 comprises 16 residues. Germline V gene lookup returns CDR1 SGHTA and CDR2 FQGNSA. The V gene end was trimmed by 9 bases and the J gene end by 3 bases; junction bases not matched to a gene: 11. CDR3: CARAGRGAYGANVLTF. The CDR3 DNA reads TGTGCCAGAGCGGGGCGGGGCGCCTATGGGGCCAACGTCCTGACTTTC.